The present entry profiles one T cell receptor beta chain with its context. Its antigen is as yet unknown. Template switching, a step in the protocol, added a universal primer site, and cDNA carried unique molecular identifiers. TCRdb independently ran MiXCR on the 5' RACE reads; one entry per CDR3 protein. The sample has around 480,000 distinct CDR3 sequences; roughly an eighth are singletons. This entry belongs to a study of identical twins. Study observations and caveats: Where out-of-frame alpha sequences were twin-shared, they showed excess low generation probability. Compared with models, monozygotic twins showed more out-of-frame TCR alpha sharing.

Everyone who gave samples was a healthy Caucasian. There are 15 residues in the CDR3. Unmatched junction bases numbered 5, after V lost 3 bases and J lost 1 base. The germline CDR1 and CDR2 sequences are SGHTA and FQGTGA. The data were also submitted as part of a second study, on yellow fever vaccine responses in identical twins.

The receptor's source is a woman aged 18-35 years in good health. The V gene is TRBV7-3, the J gene TRBJ2-5; 7 bases agree with TRBD2. Sequencing was carried out using CD4+ T cells sorted from blood. The CDR3: CASSLGGSFQETQYF. CDR3 DNA: TGTGCCAGCAGCTTGGGAGGGAGCTTCCAAGAGACCCAGTACTTC. The complete variable domain, with remaining parts taken from reference TRBV7-3 and TRBJ2-5, reads GAGVSQTPSNKVTEKGKYVELRCDPISGHTALYWYRQSLGQGPEFLIYFQGTGAADDSGLPNDRFFAVRPEGSVSTLKIQRTERGDSAVYLCASSLGGSFQETQYFGPGTRLLVL.